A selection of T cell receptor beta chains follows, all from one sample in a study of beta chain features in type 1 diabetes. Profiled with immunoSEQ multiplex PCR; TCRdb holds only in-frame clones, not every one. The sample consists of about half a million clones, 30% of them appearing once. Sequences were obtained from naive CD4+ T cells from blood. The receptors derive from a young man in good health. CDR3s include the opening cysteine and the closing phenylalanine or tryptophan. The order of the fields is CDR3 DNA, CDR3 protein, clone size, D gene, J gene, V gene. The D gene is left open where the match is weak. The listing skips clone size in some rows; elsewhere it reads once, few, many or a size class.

CDR3nt: TGCGCCAGCAGCCAAGTTGCTAGCCTGGATACGCAGTATTTT
CDR3aa: CASSQVASLDTQYF
abundance: few
d_gene: NA
j_gene: TRBJ2-3
v_gene: TRBV4-1

CDR3nt: TGTGCCAGCAGAGCGACAGGGTACACCGGGGAGCTGTTTTTT
CDR3aa: CASRATGYTGELFF
abundance: NA
d_gene: TRBD1
j_gene: TRBJ2-2
v_gene: TRBV6-1

CDR3nt: TGTGCCAGCAGCGCCCTTAGTCGGCAGAGCTCCTACGAGCAGTACTTC
CDR3aa: CASSALSRQSSYEQYF
abundance: NA
d_gene: NA
j_gene: TRBJ2-7
v_gene: TRBV9

CDR3nt: TGTGCCTGGAGTACCACAAGGACCAATCAGCCCCAGCATTTT
CDR3aa: CAWSTTRTNQPQHF
abundance: NA
d_gene: NA
j_gene: TRBJ1-5
v_gene: TRBV30

CDR3nt: TGTGCCAGCAGTGAATATACGGGGAACACTGAAGCTTTCTTT
CDR3aa: CASSEYTGNTEAFF
abundance: few
d_gene: NA
j_gene: TRBJ1-1
v_gene: TRBV25-1

CDR3nt: TGTGCCAGCAGCTTGTCTTTCGAGACCCAGTACTTC
CDR3aa: CASSLSFETQYF
abundance: NA
d_gene: NA
j_gene: TRBJ2-5
v_gene: TRBV5-5

CDR3nt: TGCAGCGTTGTCCGGGGGGCAGGACGAGAGACCCAGTACTTC
CDR3aa: CSVVRGAGRETQYF
abundance: NA
d_gene: NA
j_gene: TRBJ2-5
v_gene: TRBV29-1

CDR3nt: TGTGCCACCCGGGGGGGACCGGGACAGGGTGAGGAGACCCAGTACTTC
CDR3aa: CATRGGPGQGEETQYF
abundance: few
d_gene: NA
j_gene: TRBJ2-5
v_gene: TRBV15

CDR3nt: TGTGCCTGGAGTCTTCGGGACCCGAGGGGTGAAAAACTGTTTTTT
CDR3aa: CAWSLRDPRGEKLFF
abundance: NA
d_gene: NA
j_gene: TRBJ1-4
v_gene: TRBV30

CDR3nt: TGTGCCAGCAGCTTGACTAGCGGGGGAAATACGCAGTATTTT
CDR3aa: CASSLTSGGNTQYF
abundance: NA
d_gene: TRBD2
j_gene: TRBJ2-3
v_gene: TRBV7-8

CDR3nt: TGCGCCAGCAGCCGATTAGCCTTGAGCTCCTACGAGCAGTACTTC
CDR3aa: CASSRLALSSYEQYF
abundance: NA
d_gene: NA
j_gene: TRBJ2-7
v_gene: TRBV4-1

CDR3nt: TGCGCCAGCAGCCAAGATTTATCCGGGCGGGGGAACACAGATACGCAGTATTTT
CDR3aa: CASSQDLSGRGNTDTQYF
abundance: NA
d_gene: TRBD2
j_gene: TRBJ2-3
v_gene: TRBV4-3

CDR3nt: TGCGCCAGCAGCTTGTACGCCTCGAGCTCCTACAATGAGCAGTTCTTC
CDR3aa: CASSLYASSSYNEQFF
abundance: NA
d_gene: NA
j_gene: TRBJ2-1
v_gene: TRBV5-1

CDR3nt: TGTGCCAGCAGCTCGATGAGACAGGGGGCAGGGACTGAAGCTTTCTTT
CDR3aa: CASSSMRQGAGTEAFF
abundance: NA
d_gene: TRBD1
j_gene: TRBJ1-1
v_gene: TRBV7-2

CDR3nt: TGTGCCTGGAGTGCCCGGCTAGGGCAGGGGGAGACCCAGTACTTC
CDR3aa: CAWSARLGQGETQYF
abundance: few
d_gene: NA
j_gene: TRBJ2-5
v_gene: TRBV30

CDR3nt: TGCGCCAGCAGCCAAGAAACGGGGCGGAAAGAGGCCTACAATGAGCAGTTCTTC
CDR3aa: CASSQETGRKEAYNEQFF
abundance: NA
d_gene: NA
j_gene: TRBJ2-1
v_gene: TRBV4-1